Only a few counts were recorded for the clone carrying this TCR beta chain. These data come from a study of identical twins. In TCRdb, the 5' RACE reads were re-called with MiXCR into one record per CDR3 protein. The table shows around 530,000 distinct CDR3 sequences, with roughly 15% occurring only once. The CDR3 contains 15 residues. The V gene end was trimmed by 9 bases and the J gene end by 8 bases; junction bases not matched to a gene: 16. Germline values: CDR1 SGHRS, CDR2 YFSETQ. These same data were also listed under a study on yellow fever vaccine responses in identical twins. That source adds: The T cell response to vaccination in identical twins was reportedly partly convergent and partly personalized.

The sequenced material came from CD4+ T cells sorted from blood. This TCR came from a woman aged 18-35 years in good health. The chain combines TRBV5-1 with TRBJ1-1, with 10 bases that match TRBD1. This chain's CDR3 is CATKIGGGQGTEAFF. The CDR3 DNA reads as TGCGCCACCAAGATTGGGGGGGGACAGGGGACGGAAGCTTTCTTT.